The 22 T cell receptor beta chains below come from one sample, sequenced in a study of response to subunit inactivated influenza vaccine. In TCRdb, the RT-PCR reads were re-called with MiXCR into one record per CDR3 protein. Of around 530,000 distinct CDR3 sequences listed, 16% were seen once; the top ten hold roughly 3%. Sequenced material: CD4+ T cells sorted from PBMCs, taken around 25 months after vaccination. These receptors were collected from a man aged 50 to 69 who received an inactivated influenza vaccine.

There are a few counts of this clonotype. The chain joins TRBV3-1 to TRBJ1-6; D call uncertain. Germline V lookup: CDR1 LGHDT, CDR2 YNNKEL (reference sequence). Trimming pared 1 base from V and 13 bases from J, leaving 11 bases between. The CDR3 is made up of 13 amino acids. This CDR3 reads CASSQVMEAPLHF. CDR3 in DNA: TGTGCCAGCAGCCAAGTCATGGAAGCGCCCCTCCACTTT.

This rearrangement joins TRBV28 to TRBJ1-2; TRBD1 agrees at 7 bases. Germline V gene lookup returns CDR1 MDHEN and CDR2 SYDVKM. CDR3 size: 13 residues. V shed 8 bases and J 8 bases; nucleotides not matched to a gene: 11. CDR3 protein: CASHAPTGLGYTF. The CDR3 DNA is TGTGCCAGCCATGCCCCGACAGGGCTCGGCTACACCTTC.

The V and J genes are TRBV20-1 and TRBJ2-5; D is undetermined. V lost 0 bases and J 5 bases, leaving 16 bases between the germline ends. The germline V gene encodes CDR1 DFQATT and CDR2 SNEGSKA (reference sequence). The CDR3 is made up of 15 amino acids. CDR3 amino acids: CSARDPIGSRETQYF. The CDR3 DNA reads as TGCAGTGCTAGAGACCCGATCGGGTCGAGGGAGACCCAGTACTTC.

The rearrangement joins TRBV4-3 to TRBJ2-7, with D perhaps TRBD2 (6 bases). The germline gives CDR1 LGHNA, CDR2 YSLEER. V was trimmed by 0 bases and J by 2 bases, leaving 20 bases between them. The CDR3 contains 18 residues. The CDR3 DNA is TGCGCCAGCAGCCAAGATCCCGTCGATGGGACTGTTACCTACGAGCAGTACTTC. As protein: CASSQDPVDGTVTYEQYF.

J is TRBJ2-2 and V is TRBV28; the D is unclear. The CDR3 has 13 amino acids. The V gene lost 7 bases and the J gene lost 0 bases, with 6 bases spanning the gap. CDR1 is MDHEN, CDR2 SYDVKM, per germline. The CDR3 DNA is TGTGCCAGCAAAGGTACGAACACCGGGGAGCTGTTTTTT. This translates into CASKGTNTGELFF.

The V gene is TRBV7-9, the J gene TRBJ1-1; D is ambiguous. With 4 bases removed from V and 4 bases from J, the gap between germline ends came to 10 bases. Looked up from germline, CDR1 is SEHNR and CDR2 is FQNEAQ (reference sequence). The CDR3 totals 13 residues. CDR3 amino acids: CASSYDMGTEAFF. The CDR3 DNA reads TGTGCCAGCAGCTATGATATGGGCACTGAAGCTTTCTTT. Based on the CDR3 plus reference TRBV7-9 and TRBJ1-1, the full variable domain is DTGVSQNPRHKITKRGQNVTFRCDPISEHNRLYWYRQTLGQGPEFLTYFQNEAQLEKSRLLSDRFSAERPKGSFSTLEIQRTEQGDSAMYLCASSYDMGTEAFFGQGTRLTVV.

This clonotype was detected ten times or more. The genes are TRBV29-1 and TRBJ2-1; 11 nucleotides agree with TRBD2. Germline lookup yields CDR1 SQVTM and CDR2 ANQGSEA. Losses at the gene ends were 7 bases for V and 4 bases for J; bases not matched to a gene: 6. This CDR3 spans 14 amino acids. In DNA, the CDR3 is TGCAGCGGCGCTAGCGGGAGGATTTACAATGAGCAGTTCTTC. Translating gives CSGASGRIYNEQFF.

This chain links TRBV28 with TRBJ1-1; 7 nucleotides align to TRBD1. Germline trimming cut 6 bases from V and 1 base from J; bases unmatched to any gene: 8. Germline V CDR1 and CDR2: MDHEN, SYDVKM. The CDR3 contains 15 residues. CDR3 sequence: CASSRAQGGNTEAFF. Written as DNA, the CDR3 is TGTGCCAGCAGCCGAGCTCAGGGGGGGAACACTGAAGCTTTCTTT.

This clonotype has only a few counts. The chain is built from TRBV4-3 and TRBJ2-1; D is undetermined. Germline loops: CDR1 LGHNA, CDR2 YSLEER. CDR3 length equals 17 residues. Trimming took off 1 base at V and 0 bases at J, with 13 bases between the two ends. CDR3 sequence: CASSQGIRVLSYNEQFF. The CDR3 region has the DNA TGCGCCAGCAGCCAAGGGATTAGAGTTCTCTCCTACAATGAGCAGTTCTTC.

This clonotype came up a few times. In nucleotides, the CDR3 is TGTGCCAGCAGCGTAACAGGGAGTACTGAAGCTTTCTTT. Translation: CASSVTGSTEAFF. The chain uses TRBV11-2 and TRBJ1-1; D is perhaps TRBD1 (6 bases). The CDR3 loop spans 13 amino acids. Germline CDR1 and CDR2: SGHAT and FQNNGV. V was trimmed by 5 bases and J by 5 bases, leaving 12 bases between them.

The CDR3 spells CASSLVETGSGYTF. The CDR3 coding sequence is TGCGCCAGCAGCTTGGTGGAGACAGGGTCTGGCTACACCTTC. The chain links TRBV5-1 to TRBJ1-2; 7 nucleotides align to TRBD1. J was trimmed by 7 bases and V by 0 bases; bases with no gene match: 6. The CDR3 loop spans 14 amino acids. Per germline, CDR1 SGHRS and CDR2 YFSETQ. The whole variable domain, filled in from reference TRBV5-1 and TRBJ1-2, reads KAGVTQTPRYLIKTRGQQVTLSCSPISGHRSVSWYQQTPGQGLQFLFEYFSETQRNKGNFPGRFSGRQFSNSRSEMNVSTLELGDSALYLCASSLVETGSGYTFGSGTRLTVV.

The chain is built from TRBV25-1 and TRBJ1-4; TRBD1 aligns across 9 bases. Per germline, CDR1 MGHDK and CDR2 SYGVNS. J lost 3 bases, V lost 6 bases, and 2 bases had no gene match. There are 14 residues in the CDR3. The DNA for the CDR3 is TGTGCCAGCAGCGGGACAGGGCCTAATGAAAAACTGTTTTTT. This encodes CASSGTGPNEKLFF.

This clonotype was seen a few times. The V gene is TRBV5-1, the J gene TRBJ2-2; possible D gene TRBD2, 6 bases. Per the germline V gene, CDR1 is SGHRS and CDR2 is YFSETQ. The CDR3 runs 16 residues. Trimming left V 6 bases short and J 6 bases short, with 21 bases between. CDR3 bases: TGCGCCAGCACCCCCCGTGGAGGGTTACTCTCCGGGGAGCTGTTTTTT. The encoded protein is CASTPRGGLLSGELFF.

This clonotype was seen a handful of times. The chain recombines TRBV20-1 with TRBJ2-2; 7 nucleotides match TRBD2. The ends lost 3 bases at V and 4 bases at J; junction bases unmatched: 5. Germline lookup yields CDR1 DFQATT and CDR2 SNEGSKA (reference sequence). This CDR3 is 14 amino acids long. The CDR3: CSASDLAVTGELFF. CDR3 sequence (DNA): TGCAGTGCTAGCGACCTAGCGGTCACCGGGGAGCTGTTTTTT.

This clonotype was counted between two and nine times. This chain uses TRBV5-1 with TRBJ2-1; 8 bases are shared with TRBD2. V was pared by 2 bases and J by 7 bases, with 17 bases of the junction left unmatched. Germline CDR1 SGHRS, CDR2 YFSETQ. This CDR3 is 18 amino acids long. CDR3 bases: TGCGCCAGCAGCTTTAATCTACCCGGAAGCAGCGGGAGAAATGAGCAGTTCTTC. Translated, it gives CASSFNLPGSSGRNEQFF.

In its sample, this clonotype was seen a few times. The chain employs TRBV20-1 and TRBJ2-5, with a tentative D call TRBD2 (5 bases). V was shortened by 2 bases and J by 3 bases, with 13 bases between the two germline ends. Germline V lookup: CDR1 DFQATT, CDR2 SNEGSKA (reference sequence). The CDR3 is 14 amino acids. CDR3 DNA sequence: TGCAGTGCTAGACTAGGGAGTTCAAAAGAGACCCAGTACTTC. Its protein product is CSARLGSSKETQYF.

CDR3 DNA sequence: TGTGCCAGTCATGGGACTAGCGGGAAGGGCCCCACAGATACGCAGTATTTT. This codes for CASHGTSGKGPTDTQYF. The V gene is TRBV7-9, the J gene TRBJ2-3, with 13 bases fitting TRBD2. V lost 9 bases and J lost 2; bases outside the gene matches: 11. The germline CDR1 and CDR2 sequences are SEHNR and FQNEAQ (reference sequence). CDR3 length: 17 residues.

The chain combines TRBV20-1 with TRBJ2-5, with TRBD2 identical over 8 bases. Looked up from germline, CDR1 is DFQATT and CDR2 is SNEGSKA (reference sequence). V lost 1 base and J lost 2; bases outside the gene matches: 6. CDR3 length: 15 amino acids. This chain's CDR3 is CSARGSGDLQETQYF. CDR3 nucleotides: TGCAGTGCTAGAGGTAGCGGGGACCTTCAAGAGACCCAGTACTTC.

In the case of this clonotype: A much larger clone is a single base away; this may be a read error. This chain joins TRBV2 and TRBJ2-7, with D uncertain. CDR1 and CDR2 from the germline V gene are SNHLY and FYNNEI. The CDR3 is made up of 13 amino acids. The CDR3 DNA sequence: TGTGCCAGCGGGAAACAGACGTCCTACAAGCAGTACTTC. Amino acids: CASGKQTSYKQYF. Based on the CDR3 plus reference TRBV2 and TRBJ2-7, the full variable domain is EPEVTQTPSHQVTQMGQEVILRCVPISNHLYFYWYRQILGQKVEFLVSFYNNEISEKSEIFDDQFSVERPDGSNFTLKIRSTKLEDSAMYFCASGKQTSYKQYFGPGTRLTVT.

This clonotype occurred a few times. This could be a read error, since a much larger clone is one nucleotide away. This chain links TRBV10-1 with TRBJ2-3; D possibly uses TRBD1 or TRBD2 (5 bases each). Germline assignment: CDR1 WNHNN and CDR2 SYGVQD (reference sequence). The CDR3 has 13 amino acids. V lost 8 bases and J lost 0, with 9 bases in between. The CDR3 region is CASGRDSTDTQYF. The CDR3 DNA is TGCGCCAGCGGCCGGGACAGCACAGATACGCAGTATTTT.

The DNA of the CDR3 is TGTGCCAGCAGCCTGACTAGCATCAACGAGCAGTACTTC. This gives the protein CASSLTSINEQYF. The rearrangement links TRBV7-6 to TRBJ2-7; the match to TRBD2 covers 7 bases. This CDR3 comprises 13 residues. The J segment lost 5 bases and the V segment lost 5 bases, leaving 6 bases of the junction unmatched. Germline values: CDR1 SGHVS, CDR2 FNYEAQ.

This clonotype was picked up many times. The J gene is TRBJ2-1, the V gene TRBV7-2; D unresolved. V lost 4 bases to trimming and J lost 10 bases, with 17 bases between them. Germline lookup yields CDR1 SGHTA and CDR2 FQGNSA. The CDR3 consists of 14 residues. The DNA of the CDR3 is TGTGCCAGCAGCTCCCCACGCAAAGACCCAGAGCAGTTCTTC. It yields the protein CASSSPRKDPEQFF.